This T cell receptor beta chain comes out of a study of regulatory T cells in long-lasting Graves disease. Time point noted: newly diagnosed GD, antithyroid drugs for less than 3 months. Isolated PBMC RNA provided the starting material for the TCR library. There are many counts of this clonotype. iRepertoire HTBI primers and Arm-PCR of CDR3 regions built TCR beta libraries. TCRdb recomputed calls from the multiplex PCR reads with MiXCR, one row per CDR3 protein. The table shows about 500,000 distinct CDR3 sequences, with approximately 12% occurring only once. The same data also contributed to another study, on T cells in Graves' hyperthyroidism and ophthalmopathy.

The sample was peripheral blood mononuclear cells (PBMCs), taken at new diagnosis, from a patient treated with antithyroid drugs. This receptor was obtained from a young woman with Graves disease.

The CDR3: CASSGYGTSGSYEQYF. CDR3 bases: TGTGCCAGCAGCGGATACGGGACTAGCGGCTCCTACGAGCAGTACTTC. The gene calls are TRBV7-8 and TRBJ2-7, with 11 positions matching TRBD2. Losses at the gene ends were 5 bases for V and 0 bases for J; bases not matched to a gene: 6. Germline lookup yields CDR1 SGHVS and CDR2 FQNEAQ. The CDR3 extends over 16 amino acids.